This TCR beta chain was sequenced in a study of T-cell reconstitution after alpha-beta-depleted transplantation in children. For TCRbeta, the library was prepared with unique molecular identifiers. A single record per CDR3 protein comes from TCRdb applying MiXCR to the PCR reads. In the table there are about 300,000 distinct CDR3 sequences, 9.5% to 13% of which are singletons. In this sample, this clonotype turned up many times. Its antigen is not known. Findings and caveats of the study: After one year, T-cell counts and TCRbeta diversity mostly came from new T cells. Recipient T cells and thymic progenitors that survived were the source of the high TCRbeta diversity seen at day 60 in some patients. Alpha-beta T cells present about two months after transplant were reported to originate from several hundred expanded graft clones.

This TCR was recovered from a boy under two years old with acute myeloid leukemia, due to receive a stem cell transplant. The material was PBMCs, obtained before TCRalphabeta/CD19-depleted stem cell transplant.

The CDR3 DNA is TGCAGCGTTTACGGGACTGCGAACACCGGGGAGCTGTTTTTT. This codes for CSVYGTANTGELFF. The rearrangement links TRBV29-1 to TRBJ2-2, with a tentative D call TRBD2 (6 bases). Per germline, CDR1 SQVTM and CDR2 ANQGSEA. The CDR3 is 14 residues long. Between the trimmed V and J ends, which lost 5 bases and 0 bases, there was a span of 10 bases.